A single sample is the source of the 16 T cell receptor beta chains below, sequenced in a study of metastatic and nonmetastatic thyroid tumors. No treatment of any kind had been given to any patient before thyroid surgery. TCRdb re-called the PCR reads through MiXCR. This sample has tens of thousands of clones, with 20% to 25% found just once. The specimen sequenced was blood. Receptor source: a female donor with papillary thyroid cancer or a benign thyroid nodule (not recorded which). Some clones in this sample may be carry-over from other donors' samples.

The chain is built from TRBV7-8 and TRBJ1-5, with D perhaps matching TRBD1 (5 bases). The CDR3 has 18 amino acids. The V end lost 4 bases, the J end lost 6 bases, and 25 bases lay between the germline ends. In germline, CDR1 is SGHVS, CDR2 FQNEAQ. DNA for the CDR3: TGTGCCAGCAGCTCCCCCCCGGGACGGGTCCTTAGGGGTCAGCCCCAGCATTTT. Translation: CASSSPPGRVLRGQPQHF.

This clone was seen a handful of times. Here the CDR3 reads CASTPISWFTSVHEQFF. CDR3 nucleotide sequence: TGTGCCAGCACCCCAATATCGTGGTTCACTAGCGTCCATGAGCAGTTCTTC. The V and J genes are TRBV6-2 or TRBV6-3 and TRBJ2-1; 7 bases map to TRBD2. The CDR3 extends over 17 amino acids. The V and J ends lost 7 bases and 8 bases, in that order; junction bases with no gene match: 20. Per the germline V gene, CDR1 is MNHEY and CDR2 is SVGEGT.

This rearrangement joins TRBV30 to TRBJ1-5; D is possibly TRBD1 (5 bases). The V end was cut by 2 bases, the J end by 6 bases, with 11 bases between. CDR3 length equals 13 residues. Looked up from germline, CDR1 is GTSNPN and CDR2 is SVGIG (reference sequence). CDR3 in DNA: TGTGCCTGGAGTCGGGGGGGAGGTCAGCCCCAGCATTTT. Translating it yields CAWSRGGGQPQHF.

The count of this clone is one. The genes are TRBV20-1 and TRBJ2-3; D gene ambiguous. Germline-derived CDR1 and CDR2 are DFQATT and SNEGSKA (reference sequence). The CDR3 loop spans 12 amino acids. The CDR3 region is CGMTLGADTQYF. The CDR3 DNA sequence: TGCGGAATGACATTGGGCGCAGATACGCAGTATTTT.

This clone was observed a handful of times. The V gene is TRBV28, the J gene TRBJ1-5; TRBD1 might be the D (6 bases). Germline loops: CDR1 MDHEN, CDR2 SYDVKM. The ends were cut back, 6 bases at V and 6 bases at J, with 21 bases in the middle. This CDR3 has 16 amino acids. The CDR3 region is CASRPLVRQVVQPQHF. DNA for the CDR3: TGTGCCAGCAGACCCCTCGTCCGACAGGTGGTTCAGCCCCAGCATTTT.

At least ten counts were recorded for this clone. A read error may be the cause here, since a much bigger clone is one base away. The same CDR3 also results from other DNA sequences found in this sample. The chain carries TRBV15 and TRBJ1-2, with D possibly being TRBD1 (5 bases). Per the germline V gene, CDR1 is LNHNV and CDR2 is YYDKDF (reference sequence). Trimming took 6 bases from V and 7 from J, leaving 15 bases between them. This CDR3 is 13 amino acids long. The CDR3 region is CATRWAGRTGYTF. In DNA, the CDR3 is TGTGCCACCAGGTGGGCAGGGCGGACTGGCTACACCTTC. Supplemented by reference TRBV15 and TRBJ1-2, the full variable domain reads DAMVIQNPRYQVTQFGKPVTLSCSQTLNHNVMYWYQQKSSQAPKLLFHYYDKDFNNEADTPDNFQSRRPNTSFCFLDIRSPGLGDTAMYLCATRWAGRTGYTFGSGTRLTVV.

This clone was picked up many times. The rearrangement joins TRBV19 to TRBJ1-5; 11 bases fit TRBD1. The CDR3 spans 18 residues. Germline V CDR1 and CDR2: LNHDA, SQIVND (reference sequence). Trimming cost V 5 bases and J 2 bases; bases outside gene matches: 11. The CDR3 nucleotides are TGTGCCAGTAGTGGGACAGGGGGTACTGACTACGGCAATCAGCCCCAGCATTTT. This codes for CASSGTGGTDYGNQPQHF. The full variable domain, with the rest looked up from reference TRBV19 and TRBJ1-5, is DGGITQSPKYLFRKEGQNVTLSCEQNLNHDAMYWYRQDPGQGLRLIYYSQIVNDFQKGDIAEGYSVSREKKESFPLTVTSAQKNPTAFYLCASSGTGGTDYGNQPQHFGDGTRLSIL.

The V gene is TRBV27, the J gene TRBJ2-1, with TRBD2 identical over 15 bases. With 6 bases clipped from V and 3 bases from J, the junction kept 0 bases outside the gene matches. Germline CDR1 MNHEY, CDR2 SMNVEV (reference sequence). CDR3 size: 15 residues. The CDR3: CASRGLAGGYNEQFF. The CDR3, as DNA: TGTGCCAGCAGGGGACTAGCGGGGGGCTACAATGAGCAGTTCTTC.

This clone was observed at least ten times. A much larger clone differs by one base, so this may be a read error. CDR3 sequence (DNA): TGTGCCAGCACAGGGGGCGGAGACACCATATATTTT. This sequence encodes CASTGGGDTIYF. The chain links TRBV25-1 to TRBJ1-3, with TRBD1 matching over 8 bases. V shed 7 bases, J shed 8 bases, and the junction held 4 bases outside the gene matches. This CDR3 region has 12 residues. Per germline, CDR1 MGHDK and CDR2 SYGVNS.

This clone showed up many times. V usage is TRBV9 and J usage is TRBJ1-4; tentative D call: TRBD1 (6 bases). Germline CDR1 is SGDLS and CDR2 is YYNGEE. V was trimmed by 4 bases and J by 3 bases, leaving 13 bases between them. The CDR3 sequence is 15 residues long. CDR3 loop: CASSSRGAANEKLFF. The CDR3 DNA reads TGTGCCAGCAGCAGTAGGGGGGCAGCTAATGAAAAACTGTTTTTT.

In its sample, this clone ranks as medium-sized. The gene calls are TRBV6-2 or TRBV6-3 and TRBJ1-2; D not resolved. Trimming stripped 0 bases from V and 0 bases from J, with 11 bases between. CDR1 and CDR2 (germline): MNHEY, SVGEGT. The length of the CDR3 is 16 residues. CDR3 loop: CASSYSMTSANYGYTF. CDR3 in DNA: TGTGCCAGCAGTTACTCGATGACTTCAGCTAACTATGGCTACACCTTC.

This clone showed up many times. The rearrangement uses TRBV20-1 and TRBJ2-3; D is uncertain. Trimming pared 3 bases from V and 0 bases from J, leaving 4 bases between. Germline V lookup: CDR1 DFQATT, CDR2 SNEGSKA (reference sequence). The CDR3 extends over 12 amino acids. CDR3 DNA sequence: TGCAGTGCTAGTCCTAGCACAGATACGCAGTATTTT. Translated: CSASPSTDTQYF.

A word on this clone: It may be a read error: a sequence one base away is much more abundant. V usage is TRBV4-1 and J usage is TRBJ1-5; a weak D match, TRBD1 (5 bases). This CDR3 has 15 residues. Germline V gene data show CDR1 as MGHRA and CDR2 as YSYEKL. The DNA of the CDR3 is TGCGCCAGCAGCCAAGAAGCGGGGCCCAATCGGCCCCAGCATTTT. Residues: CASSQEAGPNRPQHF.

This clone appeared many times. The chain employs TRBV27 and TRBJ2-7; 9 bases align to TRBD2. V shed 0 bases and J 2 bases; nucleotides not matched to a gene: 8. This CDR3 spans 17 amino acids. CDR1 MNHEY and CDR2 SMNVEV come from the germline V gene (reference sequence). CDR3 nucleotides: TGTGCCAGCAGTTTATCGTCAGCGGGAGGAAAGGCCTACGAGCAGTACTTC. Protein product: CASSLSSAGGKAYEQYF.

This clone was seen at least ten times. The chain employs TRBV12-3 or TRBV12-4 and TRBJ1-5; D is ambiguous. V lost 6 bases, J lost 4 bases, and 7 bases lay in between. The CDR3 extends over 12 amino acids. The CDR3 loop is CASRDQNQPQHF. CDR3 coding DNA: TGTGCCAGCAGGGACCAGAATCAGCCCCAGCATTTT.

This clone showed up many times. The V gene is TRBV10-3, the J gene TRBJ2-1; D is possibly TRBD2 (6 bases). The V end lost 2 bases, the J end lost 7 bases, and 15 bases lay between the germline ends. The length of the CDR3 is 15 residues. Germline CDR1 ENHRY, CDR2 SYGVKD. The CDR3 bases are TGTGCCATCAGTGAGGGAGGGCTTCTGAGGAATGAGCAGTTCTTC. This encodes CAISEGGLLRNEQFF.